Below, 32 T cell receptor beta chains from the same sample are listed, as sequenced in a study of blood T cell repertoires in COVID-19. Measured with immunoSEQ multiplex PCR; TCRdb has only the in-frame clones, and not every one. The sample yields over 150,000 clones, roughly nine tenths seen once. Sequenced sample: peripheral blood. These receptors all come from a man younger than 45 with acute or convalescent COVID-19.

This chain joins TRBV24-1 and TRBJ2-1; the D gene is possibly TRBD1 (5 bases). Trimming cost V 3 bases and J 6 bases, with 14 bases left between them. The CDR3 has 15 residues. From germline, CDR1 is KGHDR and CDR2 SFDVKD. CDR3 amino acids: CATSDLGPASNEQFF. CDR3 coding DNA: TGTGCCACCAGTGATCTGGGGCCAGCCAGCAATGAGCAGTTCTTC.

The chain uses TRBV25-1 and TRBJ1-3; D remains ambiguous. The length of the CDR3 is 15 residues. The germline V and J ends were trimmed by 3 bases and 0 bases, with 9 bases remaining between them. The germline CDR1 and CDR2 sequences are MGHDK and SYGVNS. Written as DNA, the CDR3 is TGTGCCAGCAGTGACAGGCGCTACTCTGGAAACACCATATATTTT. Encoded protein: CASSDRRYSGNTIYF.

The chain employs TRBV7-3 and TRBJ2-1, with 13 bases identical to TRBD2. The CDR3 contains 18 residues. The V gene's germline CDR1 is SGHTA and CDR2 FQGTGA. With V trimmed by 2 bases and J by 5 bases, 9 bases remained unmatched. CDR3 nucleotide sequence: TGTGCCAGCAGCTTAGTGAGACTAGCGGGGGGTGCTAACAATGAGCAGTTCTTC. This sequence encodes CASSLVRLAGGANNEQFF.

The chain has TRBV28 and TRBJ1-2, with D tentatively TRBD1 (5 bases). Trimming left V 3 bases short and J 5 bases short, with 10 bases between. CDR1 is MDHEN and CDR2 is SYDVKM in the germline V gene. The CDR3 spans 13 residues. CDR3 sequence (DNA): TGTGCCAGCAGTTTCGCAGGGAGGTATGGCTACACCTTC. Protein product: CASSFAGRYGYTF.

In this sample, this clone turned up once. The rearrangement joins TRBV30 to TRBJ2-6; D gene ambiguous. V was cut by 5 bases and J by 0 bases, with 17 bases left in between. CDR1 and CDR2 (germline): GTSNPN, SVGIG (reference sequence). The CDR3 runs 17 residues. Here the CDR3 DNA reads TGTGCCTGGTCACAAGATAGAGGCCGCTCTGGGGCCAACGTCCTGACTTTC. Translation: CAWSQDRGRSGANVLTF.

The CDR3 reads CASSFTENSPLHF. DNA for the CDR3: TGTGCCAGCAGCTTTACGGAGAATTCACCCCTCCACTTT. The V gene is TRBV11-3, the J gene TRBJ1-6; D gene unclear. Germline V gene data show CDR1 as SGHNT and CDR2 as YENEEA. Trimming took 3 bases from V and 7 from J, leaving 7 bases between them. This CDR3 contains 13 residues.

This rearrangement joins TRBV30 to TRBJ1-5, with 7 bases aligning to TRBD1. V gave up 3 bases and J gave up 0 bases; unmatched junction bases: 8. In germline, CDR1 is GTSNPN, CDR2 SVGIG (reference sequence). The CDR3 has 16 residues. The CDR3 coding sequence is TGTGCCTGGAGCCCCGGGACAGCATATAGCAATCAGCCCCAGCATTTT. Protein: CAWSPGTAYSNQPQHF.

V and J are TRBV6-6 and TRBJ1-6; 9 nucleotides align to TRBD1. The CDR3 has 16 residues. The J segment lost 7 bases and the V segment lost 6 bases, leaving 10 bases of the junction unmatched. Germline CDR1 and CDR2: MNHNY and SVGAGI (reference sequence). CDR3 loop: CASSEPGQGRNSPLHF. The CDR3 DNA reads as TGTGCCAGCAGCGAACCGGGACAGGGCCGGAATTCACCCCTCCACTTT.

The CDR3 DNA follows: TGTGCCAGCACCTGGACAGGGGGCGGCACAGATACGCAGTATTTT. Its protein is CASTWTGGGTDTQYF. This chain connects TRBV6-6 to TRBJ2-3; 11 bases line up with TRBD1. Germline CDR1 and CDR2: MNHNY and SVGAGI (reference sequence). Losses at the gene ends were 7 bases for V and 1 base for J; bases not matched to a gene: 4. CDR3 length: 15 residues.

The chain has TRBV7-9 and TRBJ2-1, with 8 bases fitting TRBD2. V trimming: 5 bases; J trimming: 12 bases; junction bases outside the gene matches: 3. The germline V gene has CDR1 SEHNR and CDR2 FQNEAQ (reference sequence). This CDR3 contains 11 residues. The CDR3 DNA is TGTGCCAGCAGCCCCGGGGGGGGGCAGTTCTTC. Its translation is CASSPGGGQFF.

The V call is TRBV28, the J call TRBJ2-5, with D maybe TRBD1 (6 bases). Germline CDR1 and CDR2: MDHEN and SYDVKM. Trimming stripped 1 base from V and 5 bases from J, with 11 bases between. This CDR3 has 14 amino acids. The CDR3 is CASSLLGAWETQYF. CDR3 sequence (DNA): TGTGCCAGCAGTTTATTGGGGGCCTGGGAGACCCAGTACTTC.

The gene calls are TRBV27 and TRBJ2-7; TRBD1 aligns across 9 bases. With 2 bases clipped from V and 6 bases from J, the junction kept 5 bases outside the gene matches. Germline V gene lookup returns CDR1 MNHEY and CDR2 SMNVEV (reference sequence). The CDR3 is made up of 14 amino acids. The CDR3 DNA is TGTGCCAGCAGTTTAGGTGGGACAGGGCGCGAGCAGTACTTC. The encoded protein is CASSLGGTGREQYF.

The CDR3 bases are TGTGCCAGCAGCTTAGTTTTAAGGGGGGGCGCTCTCTTTAACACTGAAGCTTTCTTT. Its protein product is CASSLVLRGGALFNTEAFF. The chain recombines TRBV7-9 with TRBJ1-1; TRBD1 might be the D (6 bases). There are 19 residues in the CDR3. V gave up 1 base and J gave up 2 bases, with 23 bases separating them. CDR1 is SEHNR and CDR2 is FQNEAQ in the germline V gene (reference sequence).

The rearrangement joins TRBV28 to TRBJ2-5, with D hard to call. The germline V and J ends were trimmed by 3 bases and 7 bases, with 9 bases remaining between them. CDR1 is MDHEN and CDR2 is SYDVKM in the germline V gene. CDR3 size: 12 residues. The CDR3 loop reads CASSFPLRTQYF. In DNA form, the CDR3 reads TGTGCCAGCAGTTTCCCGTTGAGGACCCAGTACTTC.

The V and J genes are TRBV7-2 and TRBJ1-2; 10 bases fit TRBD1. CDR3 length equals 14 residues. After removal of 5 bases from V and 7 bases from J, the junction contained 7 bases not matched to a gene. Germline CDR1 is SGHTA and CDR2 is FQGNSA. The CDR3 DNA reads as TGTGCCAGCAGCCTAGATGGACAGGGGGTTGGCTACACCTTC. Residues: CASSLDGQGVGYTF.

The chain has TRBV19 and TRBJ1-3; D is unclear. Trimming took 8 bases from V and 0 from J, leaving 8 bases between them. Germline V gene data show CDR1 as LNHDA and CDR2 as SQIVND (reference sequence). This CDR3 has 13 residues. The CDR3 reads CASCLISGNTIYF. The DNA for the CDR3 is TGTGCCAGTTGTTTAATCTCTGGAAACACCATATATTTT.

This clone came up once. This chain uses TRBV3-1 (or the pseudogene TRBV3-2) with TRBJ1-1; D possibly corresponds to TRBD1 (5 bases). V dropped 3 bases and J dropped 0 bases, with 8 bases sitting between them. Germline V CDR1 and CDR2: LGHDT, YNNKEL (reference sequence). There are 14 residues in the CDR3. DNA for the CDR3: TGTGCCAGCAGCCATCAGGGCTTGAACACTGAAGCTTTCTTT. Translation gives CASSHQGLNTEAFF.

The CDR3 sequence: CAWSASGFNEKLFF. As DNA, the CDR3 is TGTGCCTGGAGTGCTTCGGGATTTAATGAAAAACTGTTTTTT. V is TRBV30 and J is TRBJ1-4; no definite D call. CDR3 length: 14 residues. V was pared by 1 base and J by 4 bases, with 10 bases between. Germline CDR1 reads GTSNPN; CDR2 reads SVGIG (reference sequence).

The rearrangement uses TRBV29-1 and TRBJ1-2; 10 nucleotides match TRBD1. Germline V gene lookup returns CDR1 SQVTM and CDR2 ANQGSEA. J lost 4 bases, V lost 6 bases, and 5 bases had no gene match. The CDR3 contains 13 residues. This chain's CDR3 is CSVRQGASYGYTF. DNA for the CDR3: TGCAGCGTGAGACAGGGGGCAAGCTATGGCTACACCTTC.

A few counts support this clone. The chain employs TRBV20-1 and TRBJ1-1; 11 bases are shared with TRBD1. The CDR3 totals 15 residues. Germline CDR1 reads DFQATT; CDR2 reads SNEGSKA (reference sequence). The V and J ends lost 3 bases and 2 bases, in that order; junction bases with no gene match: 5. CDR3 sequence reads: CSASRGQGVNTEAFF. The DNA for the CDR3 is TGCAGTGCTAGTAGGGGACAGGGGGTTAACACTGAAGCTTTCTTT.

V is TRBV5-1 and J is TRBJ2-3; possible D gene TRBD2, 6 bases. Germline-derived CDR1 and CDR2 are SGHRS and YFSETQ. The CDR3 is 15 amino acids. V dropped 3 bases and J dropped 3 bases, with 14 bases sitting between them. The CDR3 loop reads CASSSRSAGTDTQYF. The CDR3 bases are TGCGCCAGCAGCTCGAGGTCAGCGGGTACAGATACGCAGTATTTT.

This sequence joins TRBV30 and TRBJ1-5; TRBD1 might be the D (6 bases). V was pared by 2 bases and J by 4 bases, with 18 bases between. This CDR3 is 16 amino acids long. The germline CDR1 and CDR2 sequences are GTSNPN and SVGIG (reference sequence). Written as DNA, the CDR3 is TGTGCCTGGAGTTCTTACGCGGACAGAAAGAATCAGCCCCAGCATTTT. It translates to CAWSSYADRKNQPQHF.

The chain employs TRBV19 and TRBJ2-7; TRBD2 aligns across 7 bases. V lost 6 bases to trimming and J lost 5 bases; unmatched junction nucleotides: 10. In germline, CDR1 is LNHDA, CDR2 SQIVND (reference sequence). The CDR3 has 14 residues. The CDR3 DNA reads TGTGCCAGTAGCGATGGGGGGGTTAAGGACGAGCAGTACTTC. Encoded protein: CASSDGGVKDEQYF.

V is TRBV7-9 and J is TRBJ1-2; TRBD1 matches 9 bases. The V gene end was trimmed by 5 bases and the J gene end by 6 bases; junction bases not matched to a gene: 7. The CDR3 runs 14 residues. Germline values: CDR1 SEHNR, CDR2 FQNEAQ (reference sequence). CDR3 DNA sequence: TGTGCCAGCAGCCGTCCGGACAGGGGTAATGGCTACACCTTC. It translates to CASSRPDRGNGYTF.

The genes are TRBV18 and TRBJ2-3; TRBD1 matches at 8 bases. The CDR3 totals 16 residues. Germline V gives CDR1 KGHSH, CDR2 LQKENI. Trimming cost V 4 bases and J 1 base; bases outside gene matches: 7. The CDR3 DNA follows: TGTGCCAGCTCACTAAGACGACAGGGGCGCACAGATACGCAGTATTTT. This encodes CASSLRRQGRTDTQYF.

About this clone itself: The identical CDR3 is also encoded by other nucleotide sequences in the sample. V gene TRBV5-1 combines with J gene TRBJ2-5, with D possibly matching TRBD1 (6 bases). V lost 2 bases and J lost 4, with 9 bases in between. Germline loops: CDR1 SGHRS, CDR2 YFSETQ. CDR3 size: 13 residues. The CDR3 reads CASSLGGGETQYF. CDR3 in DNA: TGCGCCAGCAGCTTAGGGGGTGGAGAGACCCAGTACTTC.

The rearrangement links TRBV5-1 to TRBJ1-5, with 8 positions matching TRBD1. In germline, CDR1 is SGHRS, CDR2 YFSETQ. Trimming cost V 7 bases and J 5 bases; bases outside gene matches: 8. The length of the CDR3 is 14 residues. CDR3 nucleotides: TGCGCCAGCGCCCCGACAGGGGTCGATCAGCCCCAGCATTTT. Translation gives CASAPTGVDQPQHF.

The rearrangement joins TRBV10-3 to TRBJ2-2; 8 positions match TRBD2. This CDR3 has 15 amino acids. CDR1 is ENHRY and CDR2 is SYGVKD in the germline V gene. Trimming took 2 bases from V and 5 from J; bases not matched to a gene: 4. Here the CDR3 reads CAISETGGETGELFF. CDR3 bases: TGTGCCATCAGTGAGACGGGAGGGGAAACCGGGGAGCTGTTTTTT.

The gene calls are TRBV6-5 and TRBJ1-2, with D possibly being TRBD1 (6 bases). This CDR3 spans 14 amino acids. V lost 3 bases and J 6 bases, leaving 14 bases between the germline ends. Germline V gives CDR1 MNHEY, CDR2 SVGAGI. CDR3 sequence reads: CASSYGRGWDGYTF. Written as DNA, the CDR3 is TGTGCCAGCAGTTATGGCAGGGGCTGGGATGGCTACACCTTC.

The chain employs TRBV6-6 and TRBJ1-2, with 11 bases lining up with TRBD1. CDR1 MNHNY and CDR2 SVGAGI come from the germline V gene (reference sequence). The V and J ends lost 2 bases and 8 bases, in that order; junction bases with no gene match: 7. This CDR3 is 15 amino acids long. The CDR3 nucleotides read TGTGCCAGCAGTTACAAGAGGACAGGGGGCGTCGGCTACACCTTC. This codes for CASSYKRTGGVGYTF.

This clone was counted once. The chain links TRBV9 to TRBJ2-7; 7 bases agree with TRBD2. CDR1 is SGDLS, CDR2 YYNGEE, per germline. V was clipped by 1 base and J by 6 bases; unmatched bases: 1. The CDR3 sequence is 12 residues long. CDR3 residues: CASSVWEGEQYF. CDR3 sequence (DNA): TGTGCCAGCAGCGTATGGGAGGGCGAGCAGTACTTC.

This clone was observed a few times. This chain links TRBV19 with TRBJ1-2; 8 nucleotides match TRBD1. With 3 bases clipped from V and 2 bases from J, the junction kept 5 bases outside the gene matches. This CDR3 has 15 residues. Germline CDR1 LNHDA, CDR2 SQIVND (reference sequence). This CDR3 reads CASSIPTGENYGYTF. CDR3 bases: TGTGCCAGTAGTATCCCGACAGGGGAAAACTATGGCTACACCTTC.